One sample yielded the 11 T cell receptor beta chains listed below, sequenced in a study of shared clonotypes between healthy human individuals. The table came from immunoSEQ multiplex PCR; TCRdb's copy has only in-frame clones and leaves some out. The table includes around 940,000 clones, 60% to 85% detected once. The sample taken for sequencing was memory CD4+ T cells sorted from blood. Subset in this sample: CD45RA-negative fraction. The receptors were gathered from a man younger than 35 in good health.

This clone was seen once. This rearrangement joins TRBV6-5 to TRBJ1-2; tentative D call: TRBD1 (5 bases). The germline gives CDR1 MNHEY, CDR2 SVGAGI. Trimming left V 7 bases short and J 5 bases short, with 14 bases between. CDR3 length: 13 amino acids. CDR3 sequence (DNA): TGTGCCAGCACCTCGGGAGGGGCATATGGCTACACCTTC. It codes for CASTSGGAYGYTF.

V usage is TRBV18 and J usage is TRBJ2-5; TRBD2 aligns across 13 bases. The J segment lost 3 bases and the V segment lost 3 bases, leaving 10 bases of the junction unmatched. CDR3 length: 18 residues. Germline V CDR1 and CDR2: KGHSH, LQKENI. The CDR3 protein is CASSPVTGTSGIKETQYF. In nucleotides, the CDR3 is TGTGCCAGCTCACCCGTAACCGGGACTAGCGGGATTAAAGAGACCCAGTACTTC.

V and J are TRBV28 and TRBJ1-3; no clear D gene. The CDR3 has 11 amino acids. The V and J ends lost 3 bases and 7 bases respectively, with 4 bases between them. Germline loops: CDR1 MDHEN, CDR2 SYDVKM. CDR3 protein: CASSFMNTIYF. The CDR3 nucleotides read TGTGCCAGCAGTTTCATGAACACCATATATTTT.

This clone has a single count. The chain employs TRBV12-1 and TRBJ1-2; no check of the table's D call, TRBD1, against the DNA was made. TRBV12-1 is termed a pseudogene. The CDR3 extends over 14 amino acids. CDR3 DNA sequence: TGTGCCAGCAGCCCACGGACAGGGGACTATGGCTACACCTTC. It codes for CASSPRTGDYGYTF.

This chain connects TRBV29-1 to TRBJ2-7; TRBD1 matches 9 bases. Trimming removed 7 bases from V and 3 bases from J; junction bases left unmatched: 7. CDR1 and CDR2 from the germline V gene are SQVTM and ANQGSEA. The CDR3 sequence is 13 residues long. The CDR3 DNA follows: TGCAGCGCCCTCGGGACAGGGATCTACGAGCAGTACTTC. This encodes CSALGTGIYEQYF.

V and J are TRBV2 and TRBJ2-7; 7 positions agree with TRBD1. CDR1 and CDR2 from the germline V gene are SNHLY and FYNNEI. This CDR3 spans 14 amino acids. Unmatched junction bases numbered 4, after V lost 5 bases and J lost 0 bases. The DNA of the CDR3 is TGTGCCAGCAGTCAGGGACAGAGCTCCTACGAGCAGTACTTC. It codes for CASSQGQSSYEQYF.

As to this clone: Other nucleotide sequences from this sample produce the same CDR3. This rearrangement joins TRBV6-1 to TRBJ1-4, with 9 bases matching TRBD1. The germline V gene has CDR1 MNHNS and CDR2 SASEGT. V was clipped by 6 bases and J by 2 bases; unmatched bases: 1. CDR3 length: 14 residues. The CDR3, as DNA: TGTGCCAGCAGGGGGACAGGGACTAATGAAAAACTGTTTTTT. Its protein product is CASRGTGTNEKLFF.

As to this clone: The junction and the germline gene differ at one end; a read error may be behind it. The J gene is TRBJ2-5, the V gene TRBV7-7; 11 nucleotides match TRBD1. This CDR3 is 15 amino acids long. Germline CDR1 SSHAT, CDR2 FNYEAQ (reference sequence). CDR3 in amino acids: CASSLGTGGQETQYF. CDR3 in DNA: TGTGCTAGCAGCCTAGGGACAGGGGGTCAAGAGACCCAGTACTTC.

CDR3 protein: CASSEGNSGRGNEQFF. As DNA, the CDR3 is TGTGCCAGCAGTGAAGGAAACAGCGGGAGGGGGAATGAGCAGTTCTTC. The gene calls are TRBV6-1 and TRBJ2-1; 10 nucleotides line up with TRBD2. V lost 1 base to trimming and J lost 7 bases; unmatched junction nucleotides: 7. Germline V gene sequence: CDR1 MNHNS, CDR2 SASEGT. The CDR3 is made up of 16 amino acids.

The chain carries TRBV2 and TRBJ1-3; a possible D gene is TRBD1 (5 bases). Germline V gene lookup returns CDR1 SNHLY and CDR2 FYNNEI. The CDR3 totals 14 residues. Deletions cut 7 bases from V and 4 bases from J, with 14 bases between. The CDR3 DNA follows: TGTGCCAGCAATTGGAGGGGTGCAGGAAACACCATATATTTT. It translates to CASNWRGAGNTIYF.

The V call is TRBV21-1, the J call TRBJ1-1. TRBV21-1 corresponds to a pseudogene. This CDR3 contains 14 residues. CDR3 protein: CASSNSFGEGKAFF. CDR3 nucleotide sequence: TGTGCCAGCAGCAACAGCTTCGGTGAGGGAAAAGCTTTCTTT.